This TCR beta chain was documented in a study of CD8 T cells in Susac syndrome. CD8+ and CD4+ T cells taken from blood had their TCR beta sequenced. General study results and limits: The study found that Susac CD8+ clonal expansion peaked in TEMRA cells and active patients.

Trimming took off 5 bases at V and 3 bases at J, with 5 bases between the two ends. The V gene's germline CDR1 is SQVTM and CDR2 ANQGSEA. This CDR3 is built from 11 residues. RNA totalling about 0.45 to 1 ug underwent reverse transcription with random hexamers. TCRdb used MiXCR to reprocess the immunoSEQ multiplex PCR reads, holding one entry per CDR3 protein. The sample includes more than 100,000 distinct CDR3 sequences, roughly 94% of them seen just once. This clonotype has more than one count but fewer than ten. The antigen remains unidentified. The V call is TRBV29-1, the J call TRBJ1-3; D uncertain. Sequencing was done on a sample of CD8+ T cells from PBMCs. The TCR was taken from a human donor with Susac syndrome. The CDR3 region has the DNA TGCAGCGTTCCCAGTGGAAACACCATATATTTT. It codes for CSVPSGNTIYF. Filled out from reference TRBV29-1 and TRBJ1-3, the complete variable domain reads SAVISQKPSRDICQRGTSLTIQCQVDSQVTMMFWYRQQPGQSLTLIATANQGSEATYESGFVIDKFPISRPNLTFSTLTVSNMSPEDSSIYLCSVPSGNTIYFGEGSWLTVV.